The following is a TCR beta chain sequence with its context. TCRdb keeps only in-frame clones here, not all; method: immunoSEQ multiplex PCR. This sample has just over 14,000 clones; around 83% occur once, and the top ten carry around 25%. This sample is part of a study of PD-1 blockade in classical Hodgkin lymphoma. This CDR3 is 13 amino acids long. V was shortened by 3 bases and J by 3 bases, with 7 bases between the two germline ends. Germline V gene sequence: CDR1 SGHNT, CDR2 YYREEE (reference sequence). Following autologous stem cell transplantation, relapse occurred in every patient, and exposure to brentuximab vedotin varied.

The chain employs TRBV5-4 and TRBJ2-1; D perhaps matches TRBD1 (5 bases). Specimen: peripheral blood mononuclear cells (PBMCs), collected before the second cycle of nivolumab. This TCR derives from a human donor with classical Hodgkin lymphoma. CDR3 nucleotide sequence: TGTGCCAGCAGCTCCAGGGACTACAATGAGCAGTTCTTC. Protein sequence: CASSSRDYNEQFF.